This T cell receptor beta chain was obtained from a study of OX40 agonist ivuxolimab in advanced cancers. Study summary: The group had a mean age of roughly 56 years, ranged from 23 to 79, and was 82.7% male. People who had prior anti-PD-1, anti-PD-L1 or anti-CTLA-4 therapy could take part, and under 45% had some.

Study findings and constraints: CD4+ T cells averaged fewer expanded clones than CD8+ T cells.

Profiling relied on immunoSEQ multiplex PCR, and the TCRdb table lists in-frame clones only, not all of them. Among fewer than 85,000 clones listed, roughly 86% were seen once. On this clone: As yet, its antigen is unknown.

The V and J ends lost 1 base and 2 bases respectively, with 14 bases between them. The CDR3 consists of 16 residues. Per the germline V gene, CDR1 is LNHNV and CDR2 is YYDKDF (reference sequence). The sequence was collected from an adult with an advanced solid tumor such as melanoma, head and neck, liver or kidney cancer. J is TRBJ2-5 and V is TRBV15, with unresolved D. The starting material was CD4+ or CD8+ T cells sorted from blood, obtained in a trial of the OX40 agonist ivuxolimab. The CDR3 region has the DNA TGTGCCACCAGCAGAGGGACGGAGATCAGACAAGAGACCCAGTACTTC. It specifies CATSRGTEIRQETQYF. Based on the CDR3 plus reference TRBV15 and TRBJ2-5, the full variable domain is DAMVIQNPRYQVTQFGKPVTLSCSQTLNHNVMYWYQQKSSQAPKLLFHYYDKDFNNEADTPDNFQSRRPNTSFCFLDIRSPGLGDTAMYLCATSRGTEIRQETQYFGPGTRLLVL.